This T cell receptor (beta chain) stems from a study of cytomegalovirus exposure and HLA in healthy donors. The study ran its PCR with 60 Vbeta and 13 Jbeta primers. Clones were read by immunoSEQ multiplex PCR, and TCRdb kept only the in-frame ones, dropping some. Its table lists tens of thousands of clones. On this clone: Its target is unknown.

The trim removed 3 bases at V and 2 bases at J, leaving 6 bases unmatched. Germline CDR1 is GTSNPN and CDR2 is SVGIG (reference sequence). This CDR3 has 15 amino acids. Regarding the study as a whole: The study listed 164 cytomegalovirus-associated TCR beta chains.

The chain couples TRBV30 to TRBJ2-5; 10 bases line up with TRBD2. This receptor was obtained from a woman aged 25 to 39 in good health and CMV-seropositive. The sequenced sample was PBMCs. CDR3 amino acids: CAWSTLAGPQETQYF. CDR3 in DNA: TGTGCCTGGAGCACACTAGCGGGGCCACAAGAGACCCAGTACTTC.